The source of this T cell receptor beta chain is a study of technical replicates of blood from several donors. Trimming pared 0 bases from V and 5 bases from J, leaving 11 bases between. This CDR3 spans 15 amino acids. Per germline, CDR1 SGDLS and CDR2 YYNGEE. Using immunoSEQ multiplex PCR, the repertoire was profiled, and TCRdb retains in-frame clones only, with some absent. This table holds 55,000 to 75,000 clones, roughly 91% found once. The rearrangement uses TRBV9 and TRBJ2-2; D gene ambiguous. This receptor was taken from a human donor in good health. Some clones in this sample may be carry-over from other donors' samples. Sequenced: PBMCs. CDR3 residues: CASSVAHQKTGELFF. The CDR3 bases are TGTGCCAGCAGCGTAGCTCACCAGAAGACCGGGGAGCTGTTTTTT. The entire variable domain, with the rest obtained from reference TRBV9 and TRBJ2-2, is as follows: DSGVTQTPKHLITATGQRVTLRCSPRSGDLSVYWYQQSLDQGLQFLIQYYNGEERAKGNILERFSAQQFPDLHSELNLSSLELGDSALYFCASSVAHQKTGELFFGEGSRLTVL.